This is a list of T cell receptor beta chains from one sample in a study of T cell responses to AZD1222 COVID-19 vaccine. Sequenced by immunoSEQ multiplex PCR; TCRdb stores in-frame clones only, minus some. The sample yields 120,000 to 150,000 clones, more than 70% seen once. The material was peripheral blood, obtained on day 0 of AZD1222 vaccination. These TCRs come from an adult in good health. Each CDR3 is given with its conserved first and last residue. Each record gives: D gene, V gene, J gene, clone size, CDR3 protein, CDR3 DNA. D genes are given only for firm matches. Only some rows state a clone size, as once, few, many or a class for expanded clones.

NA,TRBV5-4,TRBJ2-5,NA,CASSLRDQETQYF,TGTGCCAGCAGCCTCCGGGACCAAGAGACCCAGTACTTC
TRBD2,TRBV18,TRBJ2-7,NA,CASSPVAPGLAGLAYEQYF,TGTGCCAGCTCACCAGTAGCCCCGGGACTAGCGGGCTTAGCCTACGAGCAGTACTTC
TRBD1,TRBV6-4,TRBJ2-6,NA,CASSLPWTGLFSGANVLTF,TGTGCCAGCAGCCTACCCTGGACAGGGCTATTTTCTGGGGCCAACGTCCTGACTTTC
TRBD1,TRBV19,TRBJ1-2,NA,CASSTSGRGGEGYGYTF,TGTGCCAGTAGTACCTCGGGGCGAGGGGGCGAGGGCTATGGCTACACCTTC
TRBD1,TRBV5-1,TRBJ2-5,NA,CASSLGGTEQETQYF,TGCGCCAGCAGCTTGGGTGGGACAGAACAAGAGACCCAGTACTTC
NA,TRBV28,TRBJ1-2,NA,CASNPGGANYGYTF,TGTGCCAGCAATCCAGGTGGAGCTAACTATGGCTACACCTTC
NA,TRBV9,TRBJ1-2,NA,CASSVGTDLVYGYTF,TGTGCCAGCAGCGTAGGGACAGATTTGGTCTATGGCTACACCTTC
TRBD1,TRBV3-1/TRBV3-2,TRBJ2-1,NA,CASSRGQSSYNEQFF,TGTGCCAGCAGCCGGGGACAGAGCTCCTACAATGAGCAGTTCTTC
NA,TRBV2,TRBJ2-2,NA,CASSEGTTNTGELFF,TGTGCCAGCAGTGAAGGGACAACAAACACCGGGGAGCTGTTTTTT
NA,TRBV7-2,TRBJ1-3,NA,CASSLTGLSGNTIYF,TGTGCCAGCAGCTTAACGGGGCTTTCTGGAAACACCATATATTTT
NA,TRBV24-1,TRBJ1-1,NA,CATSDSWQVLMNTEAFF,TGTGCCACCAGTGATTCCTGGCAGGTCCTCATGAACACTGAAGCTTTCTTT
NA,TRBV19,TRBJ2-1,NA,CASSIAALGLGYNEQFF,TGTGCCAGTAGTATAGCGGCACTAGGTTTAGGGTACAATGAGCAGTTCTTC
NA,TRBV12-3/TRBV12-4,TRBJ1-2,once,CASSFAGVGYTF,TGTGCCAGCAGTTTCGCGGGAGTAGGCTACACCTTC
NA,TRBV6-5,TRBJ1-1,NA,CASSSRGTVEAFF,TGTGCCAGCAGTTCACGGGGGACCGTGGAAGCTTTCTTT
NA,TRBV7-8,TRBJ1-1,few,CASRTASGSFEAFF,TGTGCCAGCCGGACCGCGTCGGGGTCCTTTGAAGCTTTCTTT
NA,TRBV27,TRBJ1-2,NA,CASSRDASAAYGYTF,TGTGCCAGCAGTCGTGACGCATCGGCCGCCTATGGCTACACCTTC
NA,TRBV7-9,TRBJ1-3,NA,CASSGGGQRSGNTIYF,TGTGCCAGCAGCGGGGGCGGACAACGCTCTGGAAACACCATATATTTT
NA,TRBV7-9,TRBJ1-2,once,CASSREGDQHGYTF,TGTGCCAGCAGCCGAGAAGGGGATCAACATGGCTACACCTTC
NA,TRBV30,TRBJ1-5,NA,CAWSHREGGNQPQHF,TGTGCCTGGAGTCACAGGGAAGGGGGCAATCAGCCCCAGCATTTT
TRBD1,TRBV11-3,TRBJ2-3,NA,CASSLGQRTDTQYF,TGTGCCAGCAGCTTGGGACAGCGCACAGATACGCAGTATTTT
TRBD1,TRBV29-1,TRBJ2-3,NA,CSVDKTGTGGLDTQYF,TGCAGCGTTGATAAGACCGGGACAGGGGGCTTAGATACGCAGTATTTT
NA,TRBV28,TRBJ1-2,once,CASRSEGASYGYTF,TGTGCCAGCAGATCTGAAGGCGCCTCCTATGGCTACACCTTC
NA,TRBV3-1/TRBV3-2,TRBJ2-7,NA,CASSKGLNYEQYF,TGTGCCAGCAGCAAGGGTCTTAATTACGAGCAGTACTTC
NA,TRBV5-5,TRBJ1-1,NA,CASSPQWGDTEAFF,TGTGCCAGCAGCCCCCAGTGGGGGGACACTGAAGCTTTCTTT
TRBD1,TRBV7-3,TRBJ2-7,few,CASSPTGTGTYEQYF,TGTGCCAGCAGCCCAACCGGGACAGGGACCTACGAGCAGTACTTC
NA,TRBV14,TRBJ2-7,NA,CASSQDRRQNYEQYF,TGTGCCAGCAGCCAAGATCGGCGGCAGAATTACGAGCAGTACTTC
NA,TRBV3-1/TRBV3-2,TRBJ1-1,NA,CASSQFQANTEAFF,TGTGCCAGCAGCCAATTTCAAGCAAACACTGAAGCTTTCTTT
NA,TRBV7-9,TRBJ1-4,NA,CASSYGLTNEKLFF,TGTGCCAGCAGCTACGGGTTGACTAATGAAAAACTGTTTTTT
TRBD1,TRBV5-3,TRBJ1-6,NA,CARSLGYSGTENSPLHF,TGTGCCAGAAGCCTCGGGTACTCCGGGACAGAGAATTCACCCCTCCACTTT
NA,TRBV24-1,TRBJ2-1,NA,CATSDPGQNEQFF,TGTGCCACCAGTGACCCGGGCCAGAACGAGCAGTTCTTC
TRBD2,TRBV7-3,TRBJ2-1,NA,CASSPRTSGGYEQFF,TGTGCCAGCAGCCCCCGGACTAGCGGGGGGTACGAGCAGTTCTTC
NA,TRBV6-5,TRBJ1-1,NA,CASSLRDRPIEAFF,TGTGCCAGCAGCCTCAGAGACAGGCCGATTGAAGCTTTCTTT
NA,TRBV27,TRBJ2-1,few,CASSLKEAVSYNEQFF,TGTGCCAGCAGTTTAAAGGAGGCCGTCTCCTACAATGAGCAGTTCTTC
NA,TRBV28,TRBJ1-6,NA,CATRPGHGANSPLHF,TGTGCCACCAGACCGGGACATGGGGCCAATTCACCCCTCCACTTT
TRBD1,TRBV5-6,TRBJ2-7,NA,CASSSQTGGYEQYF,TGTGCCAGCAGCTCCCAGACAGGGGGTTACGAGCAGTACTTC
NA,TRBV18,TRBJ1-1,NA,CASSQRMNTEAFF,TGTGCCAGCTCACAGCGGATGAACACTGAAGCTTTCTTT
NA,TRBV7-9,TRBJ1-3,NA,CASSLASQGTGNTIYF,TGTGCCAGCAGTTTAGCGTCACAGGGAACTGGAAACACCATATATTTT
TRBD1,TRBV18,TRBJ1-1,NA,CASSPKQGASEAFF,TGTGCCAGCTCACCGAAACAGGGGGCCTCTGAAGCTTTCTTT
NA,TRBV6-2/TRBV6-3,TRBJ2-4,NA,CASSYMNIQYF,TGTGCCAGCAGTTACATGAACATTCAGTACTTC
NA,TRBV18,TRBJ1-2,NA,CASSPYSDYGYTF,TGTGCCAGCTCACCTTACAGTGACTATGGCTACACCTTC
TRBD2,TRBV18,TRBJ2-1,NA,CASSPPSSGGAWAQFF,TGTGCCAGCTCACCTCCATCTAGCGGGGGGGCCTGGGCGCAGTTCTTC
NA,TRBV18,TRBJ1-5,NA,CASSPVQGANQPQHF,TGTGCCAGCTCACCGGTACAGGGAGCTAATCAGCCCCAGCATTTT
NA,TRBV5-1,TRBJ2-5,once,CASSLVSGQREETQYF,TGCGCCAGCAGCTTGGTGTCAGGGCAGAGGGAAGAGACCCAGTACTTC
TRBD1,TRBV7-8,TRBJ2-3,NA,CASSLALGPGQGSADTQYF,TGTGCCAGCAGCTTAGCGCTAGGGCCGGGACAGGGTAGCGCAGATACGCAGTATTTT
TRBD1,TRBV9,TRBJ2-1,NA,CASSEGQGFNEQFF,TGTGCCAGCAGCGAAGGACAGGGGTTTAATGAGCAGTTCTTC
NA,TRBV19,TRBJ1-4,NA,CASISTGAANEKLFF,TGTGCCAGTATCTCGACGGGGGCCGCTAATGAAAAACTGTTTTTT
NA,TRBV5-1,TRBJ1-5,few,CASSLESRDQPQHF,TGCGCCAGCAGCTTGGAAAGTAGGGATCAGCCCCAGCATTTT
TRBD1,TRBV7-6,TRBJ2-7,NA,CASSLGLAGGDEQYF,TGTGCCAGCAGCTTAGGATTGGCAGGGGGCGACGAGCAGTACTTC
NA,TRBV7-8,TRBJ1-4,NA,CASSPGPWDEKLFF,TGTGCCAGCAGCCCCGGGCCTTGGGATGAAAAACTGTTTTTT